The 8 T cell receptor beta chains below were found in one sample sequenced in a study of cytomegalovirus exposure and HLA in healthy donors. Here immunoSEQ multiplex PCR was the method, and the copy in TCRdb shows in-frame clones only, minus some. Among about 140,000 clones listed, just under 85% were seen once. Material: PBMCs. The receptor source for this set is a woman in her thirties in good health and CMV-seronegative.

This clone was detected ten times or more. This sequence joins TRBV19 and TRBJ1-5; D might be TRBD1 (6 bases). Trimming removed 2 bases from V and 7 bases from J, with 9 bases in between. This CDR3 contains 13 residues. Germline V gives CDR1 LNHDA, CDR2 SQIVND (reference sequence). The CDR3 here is CASSISQGQPQHF. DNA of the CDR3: TGTGCCAGTAGTATATCGCAGGGGCAGCCCCAGCATTTT.

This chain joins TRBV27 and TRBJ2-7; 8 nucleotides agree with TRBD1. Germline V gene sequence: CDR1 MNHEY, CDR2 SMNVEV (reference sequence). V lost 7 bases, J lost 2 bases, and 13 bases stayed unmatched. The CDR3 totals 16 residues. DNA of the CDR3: TGTGCCAGCACCCCTGATATGACAGGGGATACCTACGAGCAGTACTTC. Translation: CASTPDMTGDTYEQYF.

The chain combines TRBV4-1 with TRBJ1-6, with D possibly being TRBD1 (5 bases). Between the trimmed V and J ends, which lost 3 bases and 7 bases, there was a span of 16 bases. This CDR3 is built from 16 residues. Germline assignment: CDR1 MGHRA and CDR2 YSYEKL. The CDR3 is CASSQGPADGNSPLHF. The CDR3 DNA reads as TGCGCCAGCAGCCAGGGGCCGGCAGACGGCAATTCACCCCTCCACTTT.

Written as DNA, the CDR3 is TGTGCCAGCAGTGTGGGGCCTGAAAGCGGCTACACCTTC. Translation gives CASSVGPESGYTF. The rearrangement links TRBV2 to TRBJ1-2; tentatively, D is TRBD1 (5 bases). V shed 4 bases and J shed 8 bases, with 14 bases lying between them. CDR3 length: 13 residues. Germline V gives CDR1 SNHLY, CDR2 FYNNEI.

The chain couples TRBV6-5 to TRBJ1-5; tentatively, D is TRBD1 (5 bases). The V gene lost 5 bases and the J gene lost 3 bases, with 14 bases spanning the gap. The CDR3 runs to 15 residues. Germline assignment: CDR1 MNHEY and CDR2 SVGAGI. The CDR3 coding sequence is TGTGCCAGCAGTGCCCAAGGGGCGTACAATCAGCCCCAGCATTTT. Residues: CASSAQGAYNQPQHF.

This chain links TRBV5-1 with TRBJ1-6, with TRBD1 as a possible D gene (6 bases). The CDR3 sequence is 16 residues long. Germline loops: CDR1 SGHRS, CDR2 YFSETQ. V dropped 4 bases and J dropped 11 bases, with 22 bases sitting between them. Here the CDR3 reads CASSSDPDSMVTPLHF. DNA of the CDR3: TGCGCCAGCAGCAGCGATCCGGACAGTATGGTAACACCCCTCCACTTT.

CDR3 sequence reads: CAWSVGGFAYGYTF. The CDR3 DNA reads TGTGCCTGGAGTGTAGGGGGTTTTGCTTATGGCTACACCTTC. The chain couples TRBV30 to TRBJ1-2; D possibly corresponds to TRBD1 (6 bases). Germline CDR1 and CDR2: GTSNPN and SVGIG (reference sequence). The CDR3 runs to 14 residues. V shed 0 bases and J shed 5 bases, with 13 bases lying between them.

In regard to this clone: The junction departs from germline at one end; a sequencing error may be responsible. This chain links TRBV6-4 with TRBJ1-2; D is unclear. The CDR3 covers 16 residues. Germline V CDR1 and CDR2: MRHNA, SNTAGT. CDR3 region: CASSRLHSHGDLWLPF. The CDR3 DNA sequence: TGTGCCAGCAGTAGACTGCACTCACACGGAGACCTATGGCTACCCTTC.